A selection of T cell receptor beta chains follows, all from one sample in a study of blood T cell repertoires in COVID-19. Some clones are missing from TCRdb's copy, which holds only in-frame ones; the method was immunoSEQ multiplex PCR. The repertoire holds under 80,000 clones, with about 82% as singletons. Source material: peripheral blood. These receptors were collected from a woman aged 80 or older with active or convalescent COVID-19. Both conserved end residues are trimmed from each CDR3. A D gene is named only where the DNA matches it firmly.

D gene	V gene	J gene	CDR3 protein
TRBD1	TRBV7-2	TRBJ1-5	ASSLDQGAGQPQH
-	TRBV4-2	TRBJ2-4	ASSQGAVAKNIQY
-	TRBV30	TRBJ1-3	AWSVGEGNTIY
-	TRBV2	TRBJ1-5	ASRTEGSNQPQH
-	TRBV19	TRBJ1-2	ATNTPDRWGSEVSEANYGYT
TRBD1	TRBV6-1	TRBJ2-1	ASSEAGRGHDEQF
-	TRBV20-1	TRBJ1-2	SARVPASGT
TRBD2	TRBV14	TRBJ2-5	ASSPRGGGVQETQY
-	TRBV20-1	TRBJ1-1	SASTSTEAF
TRBD1	TRBV6-6	TRBJ2-7	ASSRDSAYEQY
-	TRBV11-2	TRBJ1-5	ASSLVGGGQPQH
TRBD1	TRBV7-2	TRBJ1-3	ASSLKQGSFGNTIY
TRBD1	TRBV7-9	TRBJ1-2	ASSLGSGTGANYGYT
-	TRBV19	TRBJ1-6	ASRDILNSPLH
-	TRBV6-5	TRBJ1-5	ASSYSGSFGQPQH
TRBD1	TRBV5-1	TRBJ2-2	ASSLLGQVGNAGELF
TRBD2	TRBV2	TRBJ2-5	ASSDIAGGRETQY